The 23 T cell receptor beta chains given below trace back to one sample, sequenced in a study of circulating and synovial CD4+ cells in juvenile arthritis. The repertoire was sequenced with immunoSEQ multiplex PCR; TCRdb's copy has only in-frame clones and lacks some. The sample lists a few thousand clones; 65% to 90% were seen once. Source material: CD4+ T cells from synovial fluid. Source of these receptors: a human donor with juvenile idiopathic arthritis.

The chain is built from TRBV7-9 and TRBJ2-1; 8 bases match TRBD1. V lost 1 base to trimming and J lost 5 bases; unmatched junction nucleotides: 1. Germline CDR1 reads SEHNR; CDR2 reads FQNEAQ (reference sequence). This CDR3 contains 14 residues. The CDR3 DNA sequence: TGTGCCAGCAGCTTAGGGACAGGGCACAATGAGCAGTTCTTC. This encodes CASSLGTGHNEQFF. The full variable domain, in which reference TRBV7-9 and TRBJ2-1 provide the parts outside the CDR3, is DTGVSQNPRHKITKRGQNVTFRCDPISEHNRLYWYRQTLGQGPEFLTYFQNEAQLEKSRLLSDRFSAERPKGSFSTLEIQRTEQGDSAMYLCASSLGTGHNEQFFGPGTRLTVL.

This chain uses TRBV10-2 with TRBJ1-6; TRBD1 aligns across 12 bases. V was pared by 4 bases and J by 6 bases, with 13 bases of the junction left unmatched. CDR1 is WSHSY, CDR2 SAAADI, per germline. This CDR3 spans 19 amino acids. The CDR3: CASSVTGQGASGINSPLHF. The CDR3 region has the DNA TGCGCCAGCAGTGTGACGGGACAGGGGGCTTCGGGGATTAATTCACCCCTCCACTTT.

The chain has TRBV19 and TRBJ2-1; possibly TRBD2 for D (5 bases). The germline V and J ends were trimmed by 5 bases and 5 bases, with 13 bases remaining between them. This CDR3 has 14 amino acids. Germline values: CDR1 LNHDA, CDR2 SQIVND (reference sequence). The CDR3 here is CASSLPGRDNEQFF. The CDR3, as DNA: TGTGCCAGTAGTCTCCCGGGAAGGGACAATGAGCAGTTCTTC. Full variable domain (missing parts from reference TRBV19 and TRBJ2-1): DGGITQSPKYLFRKEGQNVTLSCEQNLNHDAMYWYRQDPGQGLRLIYYSQIVNDFQKGDIAEGYSVSREKKESFPLTVTSAQKNPTAFYLCASSLPGRDNEQFFGPGTRLTVL.

This clone appeared once. The chain carries TRBV18 and TRBJ2-1; D unclear. The V end lost 8 bases, the J end lost 6 bases, and 8 bases lay between the germline ends. The CDR3 covers 11 residues. CDR1 and CDR2 from the germline V gene are KGHSH and LQKENI. CDR3 residues: CASQPGNEQFF. The CDR3 DNA follows: TGTGCCAGCCAACCCGGCAATGAGCAGTTCTTC.

The rearrangement links TRBV20-1 to TRBJ1-2; D perhaps matches TRBD1 (6 bases). Germline CDR1 reads DFQATT; CDR2 reads SNEGSKA (reference sequence). The CDR3 has 11 residues. V was pared by 6 bases and J by 8 bases, with 13 bases between. The chain's CDR3 is CSAPGAGGYTF. The CDR3 DNA reads as TGCAGTGCCCCAGGGGCCGGCGGCTACACCTTC.

The chain combines TRBV9 with TRBJ2-2; 10 bases agree with TRBD1. Germline V gene lookup returns CDR1 SGDLS and CDR2 YYNGEE. The junction had 8 bases not matched to a gene; V was cut back by 4 bases and J by 5 bases. This CDR3 region has 16 residues. CDR3 loop: CASSPRQGAGTGELFF. Here the CDR3 DNA reads TGTGCCAGCAGCCCGAGACAGGGGGCAGGGACCGGGGAGCTGTTTTTT. Full variable domain (remainder filled in from reference TRBV9 and TRBJ2-2): DSGVTQTPKHLITATGQRVTLRCSPRSGDLSVYWYQQSLDQGLQFLIQYYNGEERAKGNILERFSAQQFPDLHSELNLSSLELGDSALYFCASSPRQGAGTGELFFGEGSRLTVL.

This chain joins TRBV7-3 and TRBJ2-1; TRBD2 matches 8 bases. CDR3 length equals 16 residues. CDR1 and CDR2 from the germline V gene are SGHTA and FQGTGA. The V segment lost 5 bases and the J segment 6 bases; nucleotides outside the gene matches: 12. CDR3 DNA: TGTGCCAGCAGCCCCCTAGAAGCGGGGGCAGCCAATGAGCAGTTCTTC. Protein sequence: CASSPLEAGAANEQFF.

The chain employs TRBV9 and TRBJ2-5; D might be TRBD1 (5 bases). Germline V gives CDR1 SGDLS, CDR2 YYNGEE. The V and J ends lost 1 base and 1 base respectively, with 8 bases between them. The CDR3 extends over 14 amino acids. The CDR3 sequence is CASSVWGGQETQYF. CDR3 in DNA: TGTGCCAGCAGCGTATGGGGCGGCCAAGAGACCCAGTACTTC.

The chain couples TRBV5-4 to TRBJ2-7, with TRBD2 as a possible D gene (6 bases). V lost 2 bases to trimming and J lost 5 bases, with 17 bases between them. From germline, CDR1 is SGHNT and CDR2 YYREEE (reference sequence). The CDR3 has 15 residues. As DNA, the CDR3 is TGTGCCAGCAGCTTAGCAGGGCTAGCGTCCAACGAGCAGTACTTC. As protein: CASSLAGLASNEQYF.

V usage is TRBV28 and J usage is TRBJ1-5, with 7 bases identical to TRBD1. Losses at the gene ends were 8 bases for V and 5 bases for J; bases not matched to a gene: 9. This CDR3 has 14 residues. Germline V gene sequence: CDR1 MDHEN, CDR2 SYDVKM. CDR3 in amino acids: CASGYRGLHQPQHF. The CDR3 DNA follows: TGTGCCAGCGGATACAGGGGCCTTCATCAGCCCCAGCATTTT.

The rearrangement joins TRBV9 to TRBJ1-4; 7 bases fit TRBD1. In germline, CDR1 is SGDLS, CDR2 YYNGEE. The CDR3 loop spans 15 amino acids. Trimming removed 3 bases from V and 3 bases from J; junction bases left unmatched: 5. Here the CDR3 reads CASSALTGPNEKLFF. The CDR3 DNA sequence: TGTGCCAGCAGCGCCCTGACAGGGCCTAATGAAAAACTGTTTTTT. The entire variable domain, with the rest obtained from reference TRBV9 and TRBJ1-4, is as follows: DSGVTQTPKHLITATGQRVTLRCSPRSGDLSVYWYQQSLDQGLQFLIQYYNGEERAKGNILERFSAQQFPDLHSELNLSSLELGDSALYFCASSALTGPNEKLFFGSGTQLSVL.

This clone has more than one count but fewer than ten. The CDR3 bases are TGTGCCAGCAGCCCGACAGGGGGCGCGGGTAACTATGGCTACACCTTC. This codes for CASSPTGGAGNYGYTF. The chain uses TRBV5-5 and TRBJ1-2, with TRBD1 matching 10 bases. J gave up 1 base and V 4 bases, and 7 bases lay outside the gene matches. CDR3 length: 16 amino acids. CDR1 is SGHKS, CDR2 YYEKEE, per germline (reference sequence). The complete variable domain, with remaining parts taken from reference TRBV5-5 and TRBJ1-2, reads DAGVTQSPTHLIKTRGQQVTLRCSPISGHKSVSWYQQVLGQGPQFIFQYYEKEERGRGNFPDRFSARQFPNYSSELNVNALLLGDSALYLCASSPTGGAGNYGYTFGSGTRLTVV.

This chain uses TRBV7-3 with TRBJ2-2; D remains ambiguous. Germline CDR1 reads SGHTA; CDR2 reads FQGTGA. The CDR3 totals 16 residues. Trimming pared 2 bases from V and 0 bases from J, leaving 10 bases between. The CDR3 nucleotides read TGTGCCAGCAGCTTAGATCCAGTCGCGAACACCGGGGAGCTGTTTTTT. Translation: CASSLDPVANTGELFF.

This clone is a singleton in its sample. The chain couples TRBV19 to TRBJ2-4, with 11 bases fitting TRBD2. Trimming at V came to 8 bases and at J to 6 bases, leaving 12 bases not matched to a gene. The CDR3 runs to 16 residues. CDR1 is LNHDA and CDR2 is SQIVND in the germline V gene (reference sequence). This chain's CDR3 is CASQLAGEAQGNIQYF. CDR3 coding DNA: TGTGCCAGTCAACTAGCGGGAGAGGCCCAGGGAAACATTCAGTACTTC.

This clone is a singleton in its sample. The rearrangement joins TRBV5-1 to TRBJ2-5, with 15 bases identical to TRBD2. The trim removed 4 bases at V and 1 base at J, leaving 17 bases unmatched. Germline assignment: CDR1 SGHRS and CDR2 YFSETQ. CDR3 length: 21 amino acids. CDR3 residues: CASSGTGTLGLAGGFQETQYF. CDR3 in DNA: TGCGCCAGCAGCGGGACCGGAACCTTGGGACTAGCGGGGGGCTTCCAAGAGACCCAGTACTTC.

The chain recombines TRBV19 with TRBJ2-1; 7 bases align to TRBD1. Looked up from germline, CDR1 is LNHDA and CDR2 is SQIVND (reference sequence). J gave up 2 bases and V 8 bases, and 9 bases lay outside the gene matches. The CDR3 spans 15 residues. In DNA, the CDR3 is TGTGCCAGTGGTCGTGGGGACAGCACCTACAATGAGCAGTTCTTC. Its translation: CASGRGDSTYNEQFF.

The chain couples TRBV29-1 to TRBJ2-7, with TRBD2 matching over 10 bases. Trimming cost V 4 bases and J 6 bases; bases outside gene matches: 12. This CDR3 has 15 residues. CDR1 is SQVTM, CDR2 ANQGSEA, per germline. This CDR3 is CSVASAGGPVGEQYF. CDR3 DNA: TGCAGCGTTGCCTCAGCGGGAGGGCCTGTAGGCGAGCAGTACTTC.

The chain is built from TRBV15 and TRBJ2-1; TRBD2 aligns across 14 bases. The V and J ends lost 1 base and 5 bases, in that order; junction bases with no gene match: 4. CDR1 is LNHNV and CDR2 is YYDKDF in the germline V gene (reference sequence). This CDR3 spans 17 amino acids. CDR3 region: CATSRGLAGGQHNEQFF. As DNA, the CDR3 is TGTGCCACCAGCAGAGGACTAGCGGGGGGGCAACACAATGAGCAGTTCTTC. The full variable domain, completed using reference TRBV15 and TRBJ2-1, is DAMVIQNPRYQVTQFGKPVTLSCSQTLNHNVMYWYQQKSSQAPKLLFHYYDKDFNNEADTPDNFQSRRPNTSFCFLDIRSPGLGDTAMYLCATSRGLAGGQHNEQFFGPGTRLTVL.

The rearrangement links TRBV18 to TRBJ1-5; 9 bases fit TRBD1. V lost 5 bases and J lost 4; bases outside the gene matches: 3. The CDR3 contains 14 residues. Germline V gives CDR1 KGHSH, CDR2 LQKENI. CDR3 nucleotides: TGTGCCAGCTCAGAAGGGACAGGGAATCAGCCCCAGCATTTT. Amino acid sequence: CASSEGTGNQPQHF. Full variable domain (missing parts from reference TRBV18 and TRBJ1-5): NAGVMQNPRHLVRRRGQEARLRCSPMKGHSHVYWYRQLPEEGLKFMVYLQKENIIDESGMPKERFSAEFPKEGPSILRIQQVVRGDSAAYFCASSEGTGNQPQHFGDGTRLSIL.

The chain carries TRBV11-2 and TRBJ2-1, with TRBD2 matching 15 bases. V lost 2 bases, J lost 6 bases, and 11 bases stayed unmatched. The CDR3 spans 19 residues. The germline gives CDR1 SGHAT, CDR2 FQNNGV. CDR3 sequence reads: CASSLLGTSGGSVSNEQFF. The CDR3 DNA reads TGTGCCAGCAGCTTATTGGGGACTAGCGGGGGGAGCGTATCCAATGAGCAGTTCTTC. The whole variable domain, filled in from reference TRBV11-2 and TRBJ2-1, reads EAGVAQSPRYKIIEKRQSVAFWCNPISGHATLYWYQQILGQGPKLLIQFQNNGVVDDSQLPKDRFSAERLKGVDSTLKIQPAKLEDSAVYLCASSLLGTSGGSVSNEQFFGPGTRLTVL.

The genes are TRBV5-6 and TRBJ2-7; TRBD1 is a possible D gene (6 bases). V was shortened by 1 base and J by 1 base, with 9 bases between the two germline ends. Germline V lookup: CDR1 SGHDT, CDR2 YYEEEE. This CDR3 comprises 14 residues. The CDR3 reads CASSLTGSSYEQYF. CDR3 bases: TGTGCCAGCAGCTTGACAGGGAGTTCCTACGAGCAGTACTTC.

This sequence joins TRBV7-2 and TRBJ2-3; D perhaps matches TRBD2 (6 bases). Trimming removed 6 bases at V and 3 bases at J, with 13 bases between. Germline V gene data show CDR1 as SGHTA and CDR2 as FQGNSA. The CDR3 extends over 14 amino acids. The chain's CDR3 is CASRRRAGTDTQYF. CDR3 DNA sequence: TGTGCCAGCAGACGGAGGGCCGGGACAGATACGCAGTATTTT.

This clone is a singleton in its sample. An end of the junction does not agree with germline; a read error may underlie this. The chain has TRBV7-9 and TRBJ1-6; D is unresolved. Germline CDR1 is SEHNR and CDR2 is FQNEAQ (reference sequence). The CDR3 contains 14 residues. The CDR3 here is CAGSFPQDNSPLHF. The CDR3 bases are TGTGCCGGCAGCTTTCCACAAGATAATTCACCCCTCCACTTT.